The clone carrying this T cell receptor (beta chain) was recorded many times. TCRdb re-analysed the RACE reads in MiXCR, keeping a single row per CDR3 protein. This table has about 84,000 distinct CDR3 sequences, approximately 11% appearing once. The sample comes from a study of human T cells and chemical hapten exposure. V shed 2 bases and J shed 1 base, with 5 bases lying between them. Germline V gene lookup returns CDR1 SNHLY and CDR2 FYNNEI. This CDR3 region has 14 residues. Described time point: patch test 3, about 24 weeks after DPC sensitization. Treatment in this sample: therapeutic diphenylcyclopropenone sensitization with weekly scalp DPC.

The chain couples TRBV2 to TRBJ2-2; D gene unclear. Material: whole blood, obtained in connection with sensitization to the hapten diphenylcyclopropenone (DPC). This TCR was sampled from a woman aged 45-65 years with alopecia areata. Some clones in this sample may be carry-over from other donors' samples. CDR3 coding DNA: TGTGCCAGCAGTGAAATTGTGAACACCGGGGAGCTGTTTTTT. It is translated as CASSEIVNTGELFF.